This T cell receptor (beta chain) was sequenced during a study of blood T cell repertoires in COVID-19. Repertoires were generated with immunoSEQ multiplex PCR, while TCRdb's copy carries only in-frame clones and drops some. The repertoire has under 300,000 clones, 88% of them found once; the top ten carry approximately 2%. The CDR3 has 15 amino acids. CDR1 MNHEY and CDR2 SMNVEV come from the germline V gene (reference sequence). The V gene lost 3 bases and the J gene lost 6 bases, with 15 bases spanning the gap. Sequencing input: PBMCs or T cells enriched from blood (not recorded which). This TCR was sampled from a woman aged 55-75 years in a cohort exposed to, infected with or recovered from COVID-19 (not recorded which). The rearrangement uses TRBV27 and TRBJ2-1, with TRBD1 as a possible D gene (6 bases). The CDR3 sequence: CASSLLQGGFNEQFF. The CDR3 nucleotides are TGTGCCAGCAGTTTGTTACAGGGTGGGTTCAATGAGCAGTTCTTC.